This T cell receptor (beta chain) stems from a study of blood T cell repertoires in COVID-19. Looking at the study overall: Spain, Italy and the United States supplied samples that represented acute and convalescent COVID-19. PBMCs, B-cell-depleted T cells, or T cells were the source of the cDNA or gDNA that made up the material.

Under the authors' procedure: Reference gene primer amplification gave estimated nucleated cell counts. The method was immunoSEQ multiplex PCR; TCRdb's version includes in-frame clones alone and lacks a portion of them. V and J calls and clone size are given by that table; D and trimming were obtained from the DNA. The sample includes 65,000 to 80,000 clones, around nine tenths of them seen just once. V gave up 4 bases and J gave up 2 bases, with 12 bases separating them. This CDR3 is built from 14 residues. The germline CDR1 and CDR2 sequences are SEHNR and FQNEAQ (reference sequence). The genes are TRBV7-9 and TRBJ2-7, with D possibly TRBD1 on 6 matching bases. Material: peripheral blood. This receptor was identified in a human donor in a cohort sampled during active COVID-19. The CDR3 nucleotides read TGTGCCAGCAGCTCCCAGGGACATGCCTACGAGCAGTACTTC. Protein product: CASSSQGHAYEQYF.